This T cell receptor (beta chain) came from a study of blood T cell repertoires in COVID-19 (dated by TCRdb to about 2020). In the study overall: Samples from collaborators originated in the United States, Italy and Spain and spanned both the acute and convalescent phases of COVID-19. The prospective study material was composed of cDNA or gDNA derived from T cells, B-cell-depleted T cells, or PBMCs. Subjects who had been exposed to COVID-19, were actively infected with it, or had recovered from it provided the deeply sampled blood TCRbeta repertoires that made up the dataset. A freely available public database, intended as a resource for researchers studying the immune response to SARS-CoV-2, is where the repertoires were released. Samples came from the ongoing ImmuneRACE study (first 160 participants) plus 1,254 subjects from 6 global collaborators. A de-identified subject ID, COVID-19 status, age in years and sex were almost always included in the sample metadata. Where available, HLA class I and class II types were obtained from metadata supplied by the sample provider rather than from assay-based typing. The research as a whole found: The quantity of clinical and demographic metadata differed by source and by participant and was supplied without curation.

Trimming costs V 3 bases and J 6 bases, and their ends lie 21 bases apart. CDR1 and CDR2 are read off the germline V gene as MDHEN and SYDVKM. From the cysteine through the phenylalanine, the CDR3 covers 17 amino acids. Of the read, only the CDR3 DNA is kept; its 51 bases are in frame from base 1. The immunoSEQ Assay, a bias-controlled multiplex PCR, was used to amplify TCRbeta CDR3 regions from genomic DNA. On the authors' methods: The number of nucleated cells in each sample was estimated by amplification of reference gene primers within the assay. To quantify the absolute abundance of each unique TCRbeta CDR3 rearrangement, sequence reads were collapsed and filtered. For each sample, productive Simpson clonality was calculated as the square root of Simpson's diversity index across productive rearrangements. The clones in this table, taken by TCRdb from immuneACCESS, are in-frame only. Not every clone is retained; where verified, under half of the shortfall comes from an unresolved V gene, and the cause of the rest is unknown. D and trimming were read from the DNA, whereas the V and J calls and clone size are those reported in that table. The sample data list 200,000 to 250,000 clones, and roughly 89% of these were observed just once. The top ten clonotypes cover approximately 6.6% of the sample.

Concerning this clone: Its binding antigen is unknown. No much larger clonotype is one base removed from it; base qualities were not supplied.

In the prospective study, participants were roughly 18 to 89 years old, resided in 24 geographic areas of the United States, and were enrolled through a virtual design. In the prospective study, participants were assigned to cohorts based on the clinical history participants reported in a screening survey and a study questionnaire. ImmuneRACE Cohort 3 recovered participants were defined by two consecutive negative NP/OP PCR tests, healthcare professional clearance, or symptom resolution. Each participant in the prospective study had whole blood, serum and a nasopharyngeal or oropharyngeal swab collected by mobile phlebotomists. Additional blood draws and questionnaires over an approximately 2-month period could optionally be provided by prospective study participants. Before DNA extraction, prospective study blood samples were shipped either frozen or at room temperature.

This TCR came from a woman aged 40 to 50 who had recovered from COVID-19. Sequenced input: PBMCs or T cells enriched from blood (not recorded which). The chain was built from TRBV28 and TRBJ1-5; a tentative D match to TRBD1 spans 5 bases. At the DNA level, the sequence is TGTGCCAGCAGTTTGATTTCCCTCCAGGGAAGGGGTCAGCCCCAGCATTTT. Translated, this gives CASSLISLQGRGQPQHF.